A selection of T cell receptor beta chains follows, all from one sample in a study of Graves' ophthalmopathy and Graves' hyperthyroidism. TCRdb independently ran MiXCR on the multiplex PCR reads; one entry per CDR3 protein. The sample has 300,000 to 450,000 distinct CDR3 sequences, approximately 18% seen once. Sequences were obtained from peripheral blood. All receptors derive from an adult woman with stable Graves' hyperthyroidism. The CDR3 runs from the conserved cysteine through the conserved F or W.

15	TRBJ1-5	TRBV6-5	CASSLWGWGNQPQHF
15	TRBJ2-7	TRBV28	CASHPGVAVHYEQYF
14	TRBJ2-2	TRBV6-2/TRBV6-3	CASSKYSGAPELFF
16	TRBJ2-7	TRBV7-6	CASSSEPRGRSYEQYF
18	TRBJ1-1	TRBV5-1	CASSLGLLSRDRDTEAFF
14	TRBJ2-7	TRBV28	CASSPQDRAGEQYF
14	TRBJ1-1	TRBV6-1	CASIGQVLITDAFF
14	TRBJ1-2	TRBV27	CASSPRQGTYGYTF
20	TRBJ2-7	TRBV5-1	CASSWETGTGGTSSAYEQYF
13	TRBJ2-7	TRBV6-2/TRBV6-3	CASKSEPRYEQYF
12	TRBJ2-7	TRBV10-2	CASMTGAYEQYF
14	TRBJ1-1	TRBV19	CASMEGLANTDAFF
15	TRBJ2-5	TRBV28	CASSTPPGGGETQYF
16	TRBJ2-7	TRBV5-1	CASSLVIQGGAYEQYF
15	TRBJ2-5	TRBV11-2	CASSWAFSYQETQYF
14	TRBJ1-1	TRBV5-5	CASRLYNYPTEAFF
15	TRBJ2-5	TRBV5-8	CASSSLARGQETQYF
15	TRBJ2-5	TRBV2	CASSDRGPGQETQYF
13	TRBJ1-5	TRBV12-5	CASGLAPNQPQHF
19	TRBJ2-7	TRBV27	CASRCPQTSGRDSTYEQYF
12	TRBJ1-1	TRBV6-1	CASSDINTEAFF
14	TRBJ2-7	TRBV28	CASSFLSGSFEQYF
13	TRBJ1-6	TRBV30	CAWRPTGVSPLHF
16	TRBJ2-2	TRBV9	CASSPRLPGNTGELFF
12	TRBJ2-7	TRBV10-1	CAISRLSYEQYF
11	TRBJ2-7	TRBV28	CASSTIYEQYF
14	TRBJ2-7	TRBV25-1	CASSGYRAPYEQYF
14	TRBJ1-6	TRBV6-1	CASSEDPANSPLHF
14	TRBJ2-6	TRBV27	CASSGFSGANVLTF
14	TRBJ1-1	TRBV6-1	CASRATGLGTEAFF
13	TRBJ2-7	TRBV28	CASSFRGHSEQYF
15	TRBJ2-2	TRBV5-1	CASSFAGQGAGELFF